This is a list of T cell receptor beta chains from one sample in a study of shared clonotypes between healthy human individuals. The protocol was immunoSEQ multiplex PCR, while the TCRdb copy is restricted to in-frame clones and leaves out a portion. This repertoire shows approximately 2.3 million clones, 80% to 95% found once; its top ten account for under 0.45%. The sequenced material came from naive CD4+ T cells from PBMCs. These TCRs come from a man in his late teens or twenties in good health. Some clones in this sample may be carry-over from other donors' samples. The CDR3 runs from the conserved cysteine through the conserved F or W. The D gene is left open where the match is weak. Size tells how often a clone was seen (once, few, many) or the class of an expanded clone, and some rows leave it out.

J gene | V gene | CDR3 length | D gene | clone size | CDR3 protein | CDR3 DNA
TRBJ2-3 | TRBV29-1 | 14 | . | . | CSALRAFGTDTQYF | TGCAGCGCCTTGAGGGCCTTTGGCACAGATACGCAGTATTTT
TRBJ2-5 | TRBV14 | 16 | TRBD1 | . | CASSQDLTGGGETQYF | TGTGCCAGCAGCCAAGATTTGACAGGGGGAGGGGAGACCCAGTACTTC
TRBJ1-1 | TRBV28 | 12 | . | . | CAAGRRNTEAFF | TGTGCCGCGGGCAGGAGGAACACTGAAGCTTTCTTT
TRBJ2-2 | TRBV11-1 | 13 | . | . | CASSRTATGELFF | TGTGCCAGCAGCCGGACAGCGACCGGGGAGCTGTTTTTT
TRBJ1-5 | TRBV5-5 | 16 | . | . | CASSLVPGVNNQPQHF | TGTGCCAGCAGCTTAGTGCCGGGGGTAAACAATCAGCCCCAGCATTTT
TRBJ1-1 | TRBV28 | 13 | . | . | CATHRGRNTEAFF | TGTGCCACCCATCGGGGCAGGAACACTGAAGCTTTCTTT
TRBJ2-1 | TRBV9 | 13 | . | . | CASSPWVGSEQFF | TGTGCCAGCAGCCCGTGGGTGGGAAGTGAGCAGTTCTTC
TRBJ2-2 | TRBV5-4 | 13 | TRBD1 | . | CASSPGGTGELFF | TGTGCCAGCAGCCCAGGGGGTACCGGGGAGCTGTTTTTT
TRBJ2-2 | TRBV13 | 18 | TRBD2 | . | CASSGRGLAVLNTGELFF | TGTGCCAGCAGCGGACGGGGACTAGCCGTCCTGAACACCGGGGAGCTGTTTTTT
TRBJ2-1 | TRBV29-1 | 15 | TRBD2 | . | CSVPLAGGPYNEQFF | TGCAGCGTTCCCCTAGCGGGAGGGCCCTACAATGAGCAGTTCTTC
TRBJ1-1 | TRBV7-9 | 14 | . | . | CASSHGTVNTEAFF | TGTGCCAGCAGCCACGGGACGGTGAACACTGAAGCTTTCTTT
TRBJ2-3 | TRBV5-1 | 17 | TRBD2 | . | CASREGTSGKLTDTQYF | TGCGCCAGCAGGGAAGGGACTAGCGGGAAACTCACAGATACGCAGTATTTT
TRBJ2-1 | TRBV28 | 17 | TRBD2 | . | CASSLQVGLAAYNEQFF | TGTGCCAGCAGTTTACAGGTGGGACTAGCGGCATACAATGAGCAGTTCTTC
TRBJ2-7 | TRBV6-6 | 16 | . | . | CASSYSTRQPSYEQYF | TGTGCCAGCAGTTACTCGACGCGACAGCCCTCCTACGAGCAGTACTTC
TRBJ2-7 | TRBV5-1 | 12 | . | . | CASGYGVYEQYF | TGCGCCAGCGGCTACGGGGTCTACGAGCAGTACTTC
TRBJ2-3 | TRBV5-1 | 16 | TRBD2 | . | CASSGVAGAGSDTQYF | TGCGCCAGCAGCGGAGTAGCGGGAGCGGGTTCAGATACGCAGTATTTT
TRBJ2-7 | TRBV19 | 15 | TRBD1 | . | CASSNFNRGDYEQYF | TGTGCCAGTAGTAATTTCAACAGGGGAGACTACGAGCAGTACTTC
TRBJ2-7 | TRBV7-2 | 16 | . | once | CASSLEWGRPTYEQYF | TGTGCCAGCAGCTTAGAGTGGGGCCGCCCCACCTACGAGCAGTACTTC
TRBJ2-3 | TRBV7-6 | 15 | TRBD1 | . | CASSLEAGGADTQYF | TGTGCCAGCAGCTTAGAGGCAGGGGGCGCAGATACGCAGTATTTT
TRBJ1-2 | TRBV27 | 14 | . | . | CASRPSGLGYGYTF | TGTGCCAGCCGGCCCTCAGGGCTGGGCTATGGCTACACCTTC
TRBJ2-3 | TRBV5-4 | 14 | . | . | CASNPKGGGDTQYF | TGTGCCAGCAACCCCAAGGGGGGGGGAGATACGCAGTATTTT
TRBJ2-1 | TRBV5-1 | 14 | . | . | CASSLSGVSNEQFF | TGCGCCAGCAGCTTGTCGGGGGTTAGTAATGAGCAGTTCTTC
TRBJ1-5 | TRBV7-8 | 17 | . | . | CASSPLAVGYGNQPQHF | TGTGCCAGCAGCCCCCTGGCGGTAGGGTACGGCAATCAGCCCCAGCATTTT
TRBJ1-2 | TRBV18 | 17 | TRBD1 | . | CASSPPGTGVIHYGYTF | TGTGCCAGCTCACCCCCCGGGACAGGGGTCATACACTATGGCTACACCTTC
TRBJ2-3 | TRBV28 | 17 | TRBD2 | . | CASSLRLAGDLTDTQYF | TGTGCCAGCAGTTTAAGGCTGGCGGGAGACCTCACAGATACGCAGTATTTT
TRBJ2-7 | TRBV5-1 | 14 | . | . | CASSRDTRTYEQYF | TGCGCCAGCAGCAGGGACACCAGGACCTACGAGCAGTACTTC
TRBJ2-3 | TRBV5-1 | 17 | TRBD2 | . | CASSLLAGGPSTDTQYF | TGCGCCAGCAGCTTGTTAGCGGGAGGGCCCAGCACAGATACGCAGTATTTT
TRBJ2-5 | TRBV5-1 | 14 | TRBD1 | . | CASSDRGRSETQYF | TGCGCCAGCAGCGACAGGGGGAGGTCAGAGACCCAGTACTTC
TRBJ1-4 | TRBV5-1 | 16 | . | . | CASSPGGRATNEKLFF | TGCGCCAGCAGCCCGGGGGGGCGGGCAACTAATGAAAAACTGTTTTTT
TRBJ2-5 | TRBV28 | 16 | TRBD2 | . | CASSPGGLAAKETQYF | TGTGCCAGCAGCCCGGGGGGACTAGCGGCGAAAGAGACCCAGTACTTC
TRBJ2-3 | TRBV7-7 | 16 | . | . | CASSLLVGAGTDTQYF | TGTGCCAGCAGCTTATTGGTGGGAGCCGGGACAGATACGCAGTATTTT
TRBJ1-5 | TRBV4-3 | 16 | . | once | CASSQDWLRVRQPQHF | TGCGCCAGCAGCCAAGATTGGTTGAGGGTTAGGCAGCCCCAGCATTTT
TRBJ2-1 | TRBV5-6 | 15 | TRBD2 | . | CASSSWTSGILLPFF | TGTGCCAGCAGCTCGTGGACTAGCGGGATCCTTTTGCCGTTCTTC
TRBJ1-1 | TRBV30 | 13 | . | few | CAWNGGKGTEAFF | TGTGCCTGGAACGGGGGTAAAGGCACTGAAGCTTTCTTT
TRBJ2-7 | TRBV29-1 | 13 | . | . | CSVGHRLTYEQYF | TGCAGCGTAGGACACCGTCTTACCTACGAGCAGTACTTC
TRBJ2-1 | TRBV6-4 | 19 | TRBD2 | . | CASTSSWTSGRAGGNEQFF | TGTGCCAGCACTAGCTCGTGGACTAGCGGGAGGGCTGGGGGCAATGAGCAGTTCTTC
TRBJ1-2 | TRBV2 | 12 | . | few | CASSRANYGYTF | TGTGCCAGCAGCCGGGCTAACTATGGCTACACCTTC
TRBJ2-1 | TRBV5-1 | 15 | TRBD2 | . | CASSNLAGGPGEQFF | TGCGCCAGCAGCAATCTAGCGGGAGGGCCGGGTGAGCAGTTCTTC
TRBJ2-1 | TRBV7-6 | 15 | . | . | CASSLASARPPEQFF | TGTGCCAGCAGCTTGGCCTCTGCGAGGCCACCGGAGCAGTTCTTC
TRBJ2-3 | TRBV5-6 | 15 | . | . | CASSPNAGSTDTQYF | TGTGCCAGCAGCCCTAACGCGGGGAGCACAGATACGCAGTATTTT
TRBJ1-1 | TRBV28 | 12 | . | . | CASSFWRAEAFF | TGTGCCAGCAGTTTCTGGCGGGCTGAAGCTTTCTTT
TRBJ2-7 | TRBV5-1 | 15 | . | . | CASSKAADLSYEQYF | TGCGCCAGCAGCAAGGCGGCTGATCTGTCCTACGAGCAGTACTTC
TRBJ2-5 | TRBV5-1 | 14 | . | . | CASSLGGIQETQYF | TGCGCCAGCAGCTTGGGAGGGATCCAAGAGACCCAGTACTTC
TRBJ1-2 | TRBV28 | 12 | . | . | CASSFRDYGYTF | TGTGCCAGCAGTTTCCGTGACTATGGCTACACCTTC
TRBJ1-4 | TRBV6-1 | 13 | . | . | CATSSSTNEKLFF | TGTGCCACCTCGTCCTCAACTAATGAAAAACTGTTTTTT
TRBJ1-3 | TRBV7-3 | 17 | . | . | CASASSGGTNSGNTIYF | TGTGCCAGCGCTTCGTCGGGCGGGACAAACTCTGGAAACACCATATATTTT
TRBJ2-7 | TRBV9 | 18 | . | . | CASSPRGGGGDSHHEQYF | TGTGCCAGCAGCCCCCGGGGAGGGGGCGGAGACTCACACCACGAGCAGTACTTC
TRBJ2-3 | TRBV28 | 14 | TRBD2 | . | CASSFSGGADTQYF | TGTGCCAGCAGTTTTTCGGGGGGGGCAGATACGCAGTATTTT
TRBJ1-4 | TRBV7-8 | 16 | . | . | CASSKRRGQINEKLFF | TGTGCCAGCAGCAAGCGCAGAGGACAGATTAATGAAAAACTGTTTTTT
TRBJ1-1 | TRBV5-1 | 15 | TRBD1 | . | CASSLGDSMNTEAFF | TGCGCCAGCAGCTTGGGGGACAGTATGAACACTGAAGCTTTCTTT